This T cell receptor beta chain appears in the sequencing data of a study of T cell responses to AZD1222 COVID-19 vaccine. Looking at the study overall: Second doses that came at about 4 or about 12 weeks were put together.

The CDR3 is made up of 14 amino acids. Germline V gene lookup returns CDR1 KGHSH and CDR2 LQKENI. Trimming took 8 bases from V and 1 from J, leaving 11 bases between them. As to this clone: Antigen specificity is unknown.

Study observations and caveats: The study sampled repertoires only after the peak T cell response.

Method: immunoSEQ multiplex PCR; TCRdb's copy keeps in-frame clones and lacks some. The sample lists some 130,000 clones, 85% to 95% seen once, with more than 4.5% in the top ten. The receptor was derived from an adult in good health. This chain joins TRBV18 and TRBJ2-2; no reliable D call. This sample comprised peripheral blood, obtained on day 0 of AZD1222 vaccination. The CDR3 reads CASLPWRNTGELFF. The CDR3 DNA reads TGTGCCAGCCTCCCCTGGAGGAACACCGGGGAGCTGTTTTTT.